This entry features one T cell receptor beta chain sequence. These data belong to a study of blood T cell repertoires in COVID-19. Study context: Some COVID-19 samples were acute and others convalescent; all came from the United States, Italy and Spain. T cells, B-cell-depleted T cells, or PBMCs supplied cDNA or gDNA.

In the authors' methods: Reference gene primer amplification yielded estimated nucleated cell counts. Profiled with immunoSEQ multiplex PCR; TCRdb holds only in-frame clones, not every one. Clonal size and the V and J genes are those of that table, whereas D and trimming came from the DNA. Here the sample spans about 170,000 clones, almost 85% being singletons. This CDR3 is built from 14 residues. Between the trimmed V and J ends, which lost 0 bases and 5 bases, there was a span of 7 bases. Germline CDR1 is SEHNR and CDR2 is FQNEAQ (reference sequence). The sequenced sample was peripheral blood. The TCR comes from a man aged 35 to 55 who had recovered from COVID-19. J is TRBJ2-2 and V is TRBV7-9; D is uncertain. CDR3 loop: CASSLAGRTGELFF. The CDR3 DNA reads TGTGCCAGCAGCTTAGCGGGCCGAACCGGGGAGCTGTTTTTT. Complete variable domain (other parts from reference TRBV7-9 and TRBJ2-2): DTGVSQNPRHKITKRGQNVTFRCDPISEHNRLYWYRQTLGQGPEFLTYFQNEAQLEKSRLLSDRFSAERPKGSFSTLEIQRTEQGDSAMYLCASSLAGRTGELFFGEGSRLTVL.